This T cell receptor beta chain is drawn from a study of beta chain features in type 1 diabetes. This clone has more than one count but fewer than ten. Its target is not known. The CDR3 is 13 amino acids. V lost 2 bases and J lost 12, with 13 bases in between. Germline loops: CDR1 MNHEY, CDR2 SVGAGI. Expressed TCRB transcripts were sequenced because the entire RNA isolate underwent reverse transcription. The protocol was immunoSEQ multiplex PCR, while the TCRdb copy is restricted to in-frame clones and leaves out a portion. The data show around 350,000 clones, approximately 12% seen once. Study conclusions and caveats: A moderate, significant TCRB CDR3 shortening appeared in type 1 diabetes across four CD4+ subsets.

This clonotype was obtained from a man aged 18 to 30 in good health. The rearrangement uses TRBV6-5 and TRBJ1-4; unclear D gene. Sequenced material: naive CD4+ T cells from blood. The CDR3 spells CASSYGTLAELFF. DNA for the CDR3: TGTGCCAGCAGTTACGGCACATTAGCGGAACTGTTTTTT.